This entry lists 11 T cell receptor beta chains sequenced from one sample in a study of blood T cell repertoires in COVID-19. Measured with immunoSEQ multiplex PCR; TCRdb has only the in-frame clones, and not every one. The data contain roughly 200,000 clones, roughly 89% of them seen just once; the ten biggest clones take up more than 3%. The sample was PBMCs or T cells enriched from blood (not recorded which). The source is a woman aged 30 to 39 who had been exposed to COVID-19.

This clone occurred once. The chain joins TRBV18 to TRBJ2-1; D uncertain. The V gene's germline CDR1 is KGHSH and CDR2 LQKENI. The CDR3 is 14 amino acids. Trimming left V 3 bases short and J 0 bases short, with 6 bases between. CDR3 loop: CASSPLASYNEQFF. The CDR3 region has the DNA TGTGCCAGCTCACCCTTGGCCTCCTACAATGAGCAGTTCTTC.

This rearrangement joins TRBV7-2 to TRBJ1-1, with 7 bases that match TRBD1. This CDR3 contains 14 residues. Germline lookup yields CDR1 SGHTA and CDR2 FQGNSA. J was trimmed by 3 bases and V by 6 bases; bases with no gene match: 7. The CDR3 bases are TGTGCCAGCAGTACTACAGGGGCTTACACTGAAGCTTTCTTT. This codes for CASSTTGAYTEAFF.

This clone was seen at least ten times. The chain couples TRBV7-9 to TRBJ2-6; D gene unclear. The CDR3 runs to 13 residues. The germline CDR1 and CDR2 sequences are SEHNR and FQNEAQ (reference sequence). Trimming stripped 4 bases from V and 4 bases from J, with 5 bases between. The CDR3 DNA reads as TGTGCCAGCAGCTCTTTAGGGGCCAACGTCCTGACTTTC. As protein: CASSSLGANVLTF.

V gene TRBV2 combines with J gene TRBJ1-6; a weak D match, TRBD1 (6 bases). V was trimmed by 2 bases and J by 7 bases, leaving 12 bases between them. CDR1 and CDR2 (germline): SNHLY, FYNNEI. The CDR3 sequence is 15 residues long. CDR3 amino acids: CASSERGGANSPLHF. DNA for the CDR3: TGTGCCAGCAGTGAACGGGGGGGCGCAAATTCACCCCTCCACTTT.

The chain employs TRBV5-5 and TRBJ1-2, with TRBD1 as a possible D gene (6 bases). The V gene's germline CDR1 is SGHKS and CDR2 YYEKEE (reference sequence). V lost 0 bases to trimming and J lost 4 bases, with 13 bases between them. This CDR3 has 15 residues. CDR3 in DNA: TGTGCCAGCAGCTTGGAGGACAGTGGCGTCTATGGCTACACCTTC. Translation: CASSLEDSGVYGYTF.

The chain employs TRBV10-2 and TRBJ2-5; the D gene is possibly TRBD2 (5 bases). Germline CDR1 reads WSHSY; CDR2 reads SAAADI. V was pared by 2 bases and J by 0 bases, with 10 bases between. The CDR3 has 15 amino acids. The CDR3 DNA is TGCGCCAGCAGTGAGGGCGGGCCGTACCAAGAGACCCAGTACTTC. Its protein product is CASSEGGPYQETQYF.

The chain employs TRBV19 and TRBJ1-4; weak D call: TRBD1 (5 bases). V was cut by 0 bases and J by 5 bases, with 10 bases left in between. This CDR3 has 15 residues. The germline CDR1 and CDR2 sequences are LNHDA and SQIVND (reference sequence). CDR3 nucleotides: TGTGCCAGTAGTATAGATGACAGCAGCAATGAAAAACTGTTTTTT. Residues: CASSIDDSSNEKLFF. The full variable domain, in which reference TRBV19 and TRBJ1-4 provide the parts outside the CDR3, is DGGITQSPKYLFRKEGQNVTLSCEQNLNHDAMYWYRQDPGQGLRLIYYSQIVNDFQKGDIAEGYSVSREKKESFPLTVTSAQKNPTAFYLCASSIDDSSNEKLFFGSGTQLSVL.

The chain uses TRBV6-2 or TRBV6-3 and TRBJ2-1; TRBD1 matches 12 bases. The CDR3 extends over 16 amino acids. After removal of 6 bases from V and 9 bases from J, the junction contained 12 bases not matched to a gene. Germline CDR1 and CDR2: MNHEY and SVGEGT. CDR3 sequence (DNA): TGTGCCAGCAGACCTACGGGACAGGGGGCGTGGGGTGAGCAGTTCTTC. This sequence encodes CASRPTGQGAWGEQFF.

V usage is TRBV7-8 and J usage is TRBJ1-4, with TRBD1 identical over 9 bases. Germline V gene lookup returns CDR1 SGHVS and CDR2 FQNEAQ. V lost 5 bases and J lost 3; bases outside the gene matches: 19. The length of the CDR3 is 20 residues. CDR3 nucleotide sequence: TGTGCCAGCAGCCCGCCCCGCCAACGACAGGGGGAGGTGGCTAATGAAAAACTGTTTTTT. Protein: CASSPPRQRQGEVANEKLFF.

The rearrangement joins TRBV10-1 to TRBJ2-2, with D possibly being TRBD2 (5 bases). Trimming left V 3 bases short and J 4 bases short, with 9 bases between. This CDR3 has 14 residues. Germline V gene sequence: CDR1 WNHNN, CDR2 SYGVQD (reference sequence). For the CDR3, the DNA is TGCGCCAGCAGTGACGGTAGCGTCACCGGGGAGCTGTTTTTT. Its translation: CASSDGSVTGELFF.

The rearrangement uses TRBV4-1 and TRBJ2-7; possible D gene TRBD2, 5 bases. The CDR3 is 13 amino acids. The germline V and J ends were trimmed by 4 bases and 7 bases, with 14 bases remaining between them. In germline, CDR1 is MGHRA, CDR2 YSYEKL. In DNA, the CDR3 is TGCGCCAGCAGCCCATTTCTAGCCCGAGAGCAGTACTTC. Its translation is CASSPFLAREQYF.